Listed below are T cell receptor beta chains from one sample, sequenced in a study of cytomegalovirus exposure and HLA in healthy donors. Sequencing was performed with immunoSEQ multiplex PCR; in TCRdb, only in-frame clones are kept and a portion is missing. The sample consists of about 170,000 clones, 73% of them appearing once. The specimen sequenced was PBMCs. These receptors were taken from a woman under 30 in good health and CMV-seropositive. Each CDR3 is given with its conserved first and last residue. Fields, in order: V gene, clone size, D gene, J gene, CDR3 DNA, CDR3 protein. D genes are given only for firm matches. Size values are once, few and many counts, or a class for expanded clones, and some rows have none.

V: TRBV5-6
size: -
D: -
J: TRBJ1-2
DNA: TGTGCCAGCAGCTCCTTAAGACTCCGGTCAGCTAACTATGGCTACACCTTC
CDR3: CASSSLRLRSANYGYTF

V: TRBV4-2
size: -
D: -
J: TRBJ1-5
DNA: TGTGCCAGCAGCCAAGGTCGGAGTAGAGGGGGGGGCTATCAGCCCCAGCATTTT
CDR3: CASSQGRSRGGGYQPQHF

V: TRBV2
size: -
D: -
J: TRBJ1-5
DNA: TGTGCCAGCAGTGATGCCACCCTAAGCAATCAGCCCCAGCATTTT
CDR3: CASSDATLSNQPQHF

V: TRBV6-5
size: -
D: -
J: TRBJ1-1
DNA: TGTGCCAGCAGTTCGGACACTGAAGCTTTCTTT
CDR3: CASSSDTEAFF

V: TRBV7-9
size: few
D: TRBD2
J: TRBJ2-3
DNA: TGTGCCAGCACGGGGGGGAGCACAGATACGCAGTATTTT
CDR3: CASTGGSTDTQYF

V: TRBV27
size: -
D: -
J: TRBJ2-3
DNA: TGTGCCAGCAGCATACACCTTAGCACAGATACGCAGTATTTT
CDR3: CASSIHLSTDTQYF

V: TRBV5-5
size: -
D: TRBD1
J: TRBJ1-6
DNA: TGTGCCAGCAGCTTGGGAGTCGGGCAGGGACAGACACCCCTCCACTTT
CDR3: CASSLGVGQGQTPLHF

V: TRBV7-9
size: -
D: -
J: TRBJ1-6
DNA: TGTTCCAGCAGCAGGACAGCCTCCAATTCACCCCTCCACTTT
CDR3: CSSSRTASNSPLHF

V: TRBV27
size: -
D: -
J: TRBJ1-2
DNA: TGTGCCAGCAGTCAGGCAGGTCTGTATGGCTACACCTTC
CDR3: CASSQAGLYGYTF

V: TRBV28
size: -
D: -
J: TRBJ2-1
DNA: TGTGCCAGCAGCCCTGGGGGGGCAAGCTCCTACAATGAGCAGTTCTTC
CDR3: CASSPGGASSYNEQFF

V: TRBV7-2
size: -
D: -
J: TRBJ2-1
DNA: TGTGCCAGCAGCTTAAACATCCTCAATGAGCAGTTCTTC
CDR3: CASSLNILNEQFF

V: TRBV2
size: -
D: -
J: TRBJ1-2
DNA: TGTGCCAGCAGTGAATACGGGGGGGGTTTCTATGGCTACACCTTC
CDR3: CASSEYGGGFYGYTF

V: TRBV5-1
size: -
D: -
J: TRBJ2-5
DNA: TGCGCCAGCAGCTTGGGAAATATAGAAGAGACCCAGTACTTC
CDR3: CASSLGNIEETQYF

V: TRBV6-5
size: -
D: TRBD1
J: TRBJ2-7
DNA: TGTGCCAGCACCTATGGGGGACAGGGCTCCGAGCAGTACTTC
CDR3: CASTYGGQGSEQYF

V: TRBV4-3
size: -
D: TRBD1
J: TRBJ1-1
DNA: TGCGCCAGCAGCCAAACTTCCGGGACAGGGGTCACTGAAGCTTTCTTT
CDR3: CASSQTSGTGVTEAFF

V: TRBV29-1
size: -
D: TRBD1
J: TRBJ2-1
DNA: TGCAGCGTTGAAGGTTTGGACAGGGGGTCAAATGAGCAGTTCTTC
CDR3: CSVEGLDRGSNEQFF

V: TRBV5-1
size: few
D: -
J: TRBJ2-5
DNA: TGCGCCAGCAGCCGGGGGACTGTTCAAGAGACCCAGTACTTC
CDR3: CASSRGTVQETQYF

V: TRBV28
size: -
D: TRBD1
J: TRBJ2-5
DNA: TGTGCCAGCCGGGACAGCCAAGAGACCCAGTACTTC
CDR3: CASRDSQETQYF

V: TRBV18
size: few
D: TRBD1
J: TRBJ2-7
DNA: TGTGCCAGCTCACCGGGGCAGGGGGCCTACGAGCAGTACTTC
CDR3: CASSPGQGAYEQYF

V: TRBV7-6
size: -
D: -
J: TRBJ1-2
DNA: TGTGCCAGCAGCCCCCCTTCAGGGGTCGGCGGCTACACCTTC
CDR3: CASSPPSGVGGYTF

V: TRBV9
size: few
D: TRBD2
J: TRBJ2-2
DNA: TGTGCCGGAGCGGGGGGGCCGAACTCCCCTCATGACACCGGGGAGCTGTTTTTT
CDR3: CAGAGGPNSPHDTGELFF

V: TRBV27
size: -
D: TRBD1
J: TRBJ2-3
DNA: TGTGCCAGCAGTTTGCAGGGGGAAGATACGCAGTATTTT
CDR3: CASSLQGEDTQYF

V: TRBV9
size: -
D: TRBD1
J: TRBJ1-6
DNA: TGTGCCAGCAGCGCGTCCGGGACAGGGAATTCACCCCTCCACTTT
CDR3: CASSASGTGNSPLHF

V: TRBV11-2
size: -
D: -
J: TRBJ1-2
DNA: TGTGCCAGCAGCCCCATAGAGGGATTAGGACGGATGCGGTACACCTTC
CDR3: CASSPIEGLGRMRYTF

V: TRBV6-6
size: -
D: -
J: TRBJ1-1
DNA: TGTGCCAGCAGCCAATTCCTACTGAACACTGAAGCTTTCTTT
CDR3: CASSQFLLNTEAFF

V: TRBV7-2
size: -
D: TRBD1
J: TRBJ1-5
DNA: TGTGCCAGCAGCTATTCCGGGACAGAAAGGAATCAGCCCCAGCATTTT
CDR3: CASSYSGTERNQPQHF

V: TRBV5-4
size: -
D: -
J: TRBJ1-4
DNA: TGTGCCAGCAGCGAGAGACTTGGGGAAAAACTGTTTTTT
CDR3: CASSERLGEKLFF